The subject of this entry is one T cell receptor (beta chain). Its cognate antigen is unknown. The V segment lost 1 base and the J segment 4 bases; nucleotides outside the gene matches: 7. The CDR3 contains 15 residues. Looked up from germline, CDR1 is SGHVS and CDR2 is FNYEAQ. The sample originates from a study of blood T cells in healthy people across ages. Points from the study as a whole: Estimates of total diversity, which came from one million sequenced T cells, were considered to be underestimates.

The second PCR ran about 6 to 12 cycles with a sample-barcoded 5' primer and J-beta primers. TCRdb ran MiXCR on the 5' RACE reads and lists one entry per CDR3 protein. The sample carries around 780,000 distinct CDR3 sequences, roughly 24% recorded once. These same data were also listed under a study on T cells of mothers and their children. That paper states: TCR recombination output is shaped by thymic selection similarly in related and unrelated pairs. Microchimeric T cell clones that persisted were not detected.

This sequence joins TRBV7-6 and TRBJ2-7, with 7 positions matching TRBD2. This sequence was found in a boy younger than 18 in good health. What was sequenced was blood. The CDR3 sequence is CASSLVAGLEYEQYF. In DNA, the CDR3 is TGTGCCAGCAGCTTAGTTGCCGGACTAGAGTACGAGCAGTACTTC. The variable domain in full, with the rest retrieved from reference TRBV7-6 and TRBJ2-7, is GAGVSQSPRYKVTKRGQDVALRCDPISGHVSLYWYRQALGQGPEFLTYFNYEAQQDKSGLPNDRFSAERPEGSISTLTIQRTEQRDSAMYRCASSLVAGLEYEQYFGPGTRLTVT.